Reported below is one T cell receptor beta chain. Its antigen is still unknown. The sample comes from a study of blood T cells in healthy people across ages. The wider study: For every two T cells, template switching captured about one barcoded beta molecule. The study, taken as a whole, reports: Donor CMV status, an unknown factor, possibly confounded changes in expanded clonotypes.

This CDR3 contains 12 residues. The V end was cut by 8 bases, the J end by 2 bases, with 12 bases between. Germline V gene data show CDR1 as SQVTM and CDR2 as ANQGSEA. A second PCR, run for about 7 to 11 cycles, used a sample-barcoded 5' primer plus a J-beta primer mix. TCRdb processed the 5' RACE reads anew with MiXCR; each CDR3 protein has one entry. The table lists more than 900,000 distinct CDR3 sequences, almost 30% of them singletons. These same records also appear under a second study, on T cells of mothers and their children. That source adds: Per mother, over 9 million TCR beta CDR3 reads were obtained; per child, approximately 3.2 million.

The material sequenced was blood. The TCR was taken from a middle-aged woman in good health. V usage is TRBV29-1 and J usage is TRBJ2-5, with D possibly being TRBD2 (6 bases). CDR3 nucleotides: TGCAGCCTAGCGCGGGTACAAGAGACCCAGTACTTC. Its translation: CSLARVQETQYF. Variable domain in full (rest from reference TRBV29-1 and TRBJ2-5): SAVISQKPSRDICQRGTSLTIQCQVDSQVTMMFWYRQQPGQSLTLIATANQGSEATYESGFVIDKFPISRPNLTFSTLTVSNMSPEDSSIYLCSLARVQETQYFGPGTRLLVL.